Presented here are 15 T cell receptor beta chains from one specimen sequenced in a study of OX40 agonist ivuxolimab in advanced cancers. Profiled with immunoSEQ multiplex PCR; TCRdb holds only in-frame clones, not every one. Of about 120,000 clones listed, 75% to 90% are singletons. This specimen was CD4+ or CD8+ T cells sorted from blood, taken in a trial of the OX40 agonist ivuxolimab. These receptors came from an adult with an advanced solid tumor such as melanoma, head and neck, liver or kidney cancer.

The V and J genes are TRBV7-9 and TRBJ2-5; TRBD1 or TRBD2 may be the D gene (5 bases each). The CDR3 length is 15 residues. Trimming removed 4 bases at V and 5 bases at J, with 17 bases between. Germline CDR1 is SEHNR and CDR2 is FQNEAQ (reference sequence). Here the CDR3 DNA reads TGTGCCAGCAGCTCCACACACGGCTGGGGGGAGACCCAGTACTTC. Translated: CASSSTHGWGETQYF. The variable domain in full, completed from reference TRBV7-9 and TRBJ2-5, reads DTGVSQNPRHKITKRGQNVTFRCDPISEHNRLYWYRQTLGQGPEFLTYFQNEAQLEKSRLLSDRFSAERPKGSFSTLEIQRTEQGDSAMYLCASSSTHGWGETQYFGPGTRLLVL.

The chain is built from TRBV5-1 and TRBJ2-7; D not resolved. The V end was cut by 6 bases, the J end by 0 bases, with 13 bases between. The CDR3 spans 14 residues. The germline V gene has CDR1 SGHRS and CDR2 YFSETQ. This CDR3 reads CASTPSSNSYEQYF. The DNA for the CDR3 is TGCGCCAGCACGCCCTCATCGAACTCCTACGAGCAGTACTTC.

A remark on this clone: The same CDR3 arises from other DNA sequences in this sample as well. The J gene is TRBJ1-2, the V gene TRBV28; 9 bases fit TRBD1. The germline V gene has CDR1 MDHEN and CDR2 SYDVKM. This CDR3 has 13 amino acids. Germline trimming cut 4 bases from V and 5 bases from J; bases unmatched to any gene: 2. The chain's CDR3 is CASSSGQGYGYTF. CDR3 coding DNA: TGTGCCAGCAGTTCGGGACAGGGATATGGCTACACCTTC.

J is TRBJ2-3 and V is TRBV7-2; D possibly matches TRBD1 or TRBD2 (6 bases each). This CDR3 contains 12 residues. V lost 5 bases and J lost 6, with 9 bases in between. Germline V lookup: CDR1 SGHTA, CDR2 FQGNSA. DNA of the CDR3: TGTGCCAGCAGCCAAGGGGGGGATACGCAGTATTTT. It encodes CASSQGGDTQYF.

The J gene is TRBJ1-2, the V gene TRBV7-2; weak D call: TRBD1 (6 bases). The ends were cut back, 5 bases at V and 4 bases at J, with 26 bases in the middle. The CDR3 loop spans 18 amino acids. Germline CDR1 SGHTA, CDR2 FQGNSA. In DNA form, the CDR3 reads TGTGCCAGCAGCCTCCTTCGAACCGGGGGCGCAATCCCCTATGGCTACACCTTC. This codes for CASSLLRTGGAIPYGYTF.

The chain carries TRBV9 and TRBJ2-3, with 9 bases matching TRBD2. Germline lookup yields CDR1 SGDLS and CDR2 YYNGEE. The CDR3 is 16 amino acids. J lost 2 bases, V lost 3 bases, and 7 bases had no gene match. CDR3 residues: CASSDPAGGYTDTQYF. The DNA for the CDR3 is TGTGCCAGCAGCGACCCAGCGGGGGGCTACACAGATACGCAGTATTTT. Filled out from reference TRBV9 and TRBJ2-3, the complete variable domain reads DSGVTQTPKHLITATGQRVTLRCSPRSGDLSVYWYQQSLDQGLQFLIQYYNGEERAKGNILERFSAQQFPDLHSELNLSSLELGDSALYFCASSDPAGGYTDTQYFGPGTRLTVL.

This sequence joins TRBV28 and TRBJ1-2; 10 positions match TRBD1. Losses at the gene ends were 4 bases for V and 5 bases for J; bases not matched to a gene: 10. The CDR3 runs to 16 residues. The germline V gene encodes CDR1 MDHEN and CDR2 SYDVKM. The CDR3 here is CASSSILGQGPYGYTF. CDR3 in DNA: TGTGCCAGCAGTTCCATCCTGGGACAGGGGCCGTATGGCTACACCTTC.

The rearrangement uses TRBV5-1 and TRBJ2-3, with TRBD1 as a possible D gene (5 bases). Germline CDR1 SGHRS, CDR2 YFSETQ. V was cut by 4 bases and J by 0 bases, with 18 bases left in between. The CDR3 spans 17 residues. For the CDR3, the DNA is TGCGCCAGCAGCCTCCAGGGCTTGGGGCCTAGCACAGATACGCAGTATTTT. Translating gives CASSLQGLGPSTDTQYF.

The chain joins TRBV19 to TRBJ1-5; possibly TRBD1 for D (6 bases). Trimming shortened V by 1 base and J by 6 bases, and 16 bases separated the two germline ends. Germline V gene lookup returns CDR1 LNHDA and CDR2 SQIVND (reference sequence). The length of the CDR3 is 16 residues. CDR3 coding DNA: TGTGCCAGTAGTATAGGAAACAGGGAGGCTAGTCAGCCCCAGCATTTT. It yields the protein CASSIGNREASQPQHF.

The chain couples TRBV11-2 to TRBJ2-4; 7 bases agree with TRBD1. Trimming removed 5 bases from V and 8 bases from J; junction bases left unmatched: 15. Germline lookup yields CDR1 SGHAT and CDR2 FQNNGV. The CDR3 is made up of 16 amino acids. Here the CDR3 DNA reads TGTGCCAGCAGCCCCCGGGACAGTCCTCCCGGGGACATTCAGTACTTC. Amino acids: CASSPRDSPPGDIQYF.

This sequence joins TRBV7-2 and TRBJ1-5, with D tentatively TRBD1 (6 bases). The V and J ends lost 3 bases and 4 bases respectively, with 7 bases between them. The CDR3 length is 13 residues. Germline V CDR1 and CDR2: SGHTA, FQGNSA. This CDR3 reads CASSFDRNQPQHF. CDR3 bases: TGTGCCAGCAGCTTCGACAGGAATCAGCCCCAGCATTTT.

The V call is TRBV5-1, the J call TRBJ1-3; maybe TRBD1 (6 bases). The CDR3 runs to 14 residues. Germline V gene lookup returns CDR1 SGHRS and CDR2 YFSETQ. V was trimmed by 5 bases and J by 0 bases, leaving 9 bases between them. DNA for the CDR3: TGCGCCAGCAGTGGGACAAGCTCTGGAAACACCATATATTTT. It translates to CASSGTSSGNTIYF.

This rearrangement joins TRBV6-5 to TRBJ1-2; a possible D gene is TRBD1 (5 bases). CDR1 and CDR2 from the germline V gene are MNHEY and SVGAGI. Trimming pared 10 bases from V and 4 bases from J, leaving 13 bases between. The CDR3 has 12 residues. CDR3 sequence: CATAGGTYGYTF. CDR3 DNA: TGTGCCACTGCGGGGGGGACCTATGGCTACACCTTC.

J is TRBJ1-3 and V is TRBV7-2, with unresolved D. V lost 1 base to trimming and J lost 4 bases, with 11 bases between them. The CDR3 is 15 residues long. From germline, CDR1 is SGHTA and CDR2 FQGNSA. For the CDR3, the DNA is TGTGCCAGCAGCTTAGTCTCGGGAGCCGGAAACACCATATATTTT. Translating gives CASSLVSGAGNTIYF.

The CDR3 sequence: CASSVDTGGGYGYTF. DNA for the CDR3: TGTGCCAGCAGTGTGGATACAGGGGGCGGCTATGGCTACACCTTC. This chain joins TRBV6-1 and TRBJ1-2; 9 nucleotides line up with TRBD1. Germline CDR1 and CDR2: MNHNS and SASEGT. Trimming removed 4 bases from V and 4 bases from J; junction bases left unmatched: 7. The CDR3 length is 15 residues.